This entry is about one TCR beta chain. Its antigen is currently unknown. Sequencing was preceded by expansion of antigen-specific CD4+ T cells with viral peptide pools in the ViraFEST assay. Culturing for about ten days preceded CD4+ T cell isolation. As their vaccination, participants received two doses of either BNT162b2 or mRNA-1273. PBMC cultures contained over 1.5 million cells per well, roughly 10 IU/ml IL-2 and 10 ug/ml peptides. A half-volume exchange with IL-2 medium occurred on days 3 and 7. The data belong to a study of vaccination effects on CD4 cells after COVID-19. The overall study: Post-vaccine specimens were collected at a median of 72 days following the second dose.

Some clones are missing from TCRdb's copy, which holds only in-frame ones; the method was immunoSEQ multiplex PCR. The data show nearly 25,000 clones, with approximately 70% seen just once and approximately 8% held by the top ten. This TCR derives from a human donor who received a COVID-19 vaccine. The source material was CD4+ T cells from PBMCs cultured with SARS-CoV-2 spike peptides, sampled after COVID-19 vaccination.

The CDR3 DNA sequence: TGTGCCACGTGGGTTTGGGTGGGGTCCTACGAGCAGTACTTC. The encoded protein is CATWVWVGSYEQYF. The chain has TRBV21-1 and TRBJ2-7. TRBV21-1 is listed as a pseudogene. This CDR3 spans 14 amino acids.